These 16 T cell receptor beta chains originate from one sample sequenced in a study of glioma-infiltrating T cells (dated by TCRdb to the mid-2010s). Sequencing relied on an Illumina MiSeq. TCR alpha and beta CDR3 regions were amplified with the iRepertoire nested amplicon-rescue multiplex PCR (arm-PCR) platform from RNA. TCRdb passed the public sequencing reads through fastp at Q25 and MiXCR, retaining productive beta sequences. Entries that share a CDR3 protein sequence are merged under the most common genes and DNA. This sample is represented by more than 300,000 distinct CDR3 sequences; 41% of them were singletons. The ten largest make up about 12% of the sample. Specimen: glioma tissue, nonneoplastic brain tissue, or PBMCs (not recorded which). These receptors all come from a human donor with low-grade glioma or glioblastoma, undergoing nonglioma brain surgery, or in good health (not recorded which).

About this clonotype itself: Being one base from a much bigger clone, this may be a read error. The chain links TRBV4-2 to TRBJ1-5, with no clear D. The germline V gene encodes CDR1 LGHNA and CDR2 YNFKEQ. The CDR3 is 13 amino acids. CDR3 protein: CDSSPGDSQPQHF. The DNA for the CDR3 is TGTGACAGCAGCCCCGGAGATAGTCAGCCCCAGCATTTT.

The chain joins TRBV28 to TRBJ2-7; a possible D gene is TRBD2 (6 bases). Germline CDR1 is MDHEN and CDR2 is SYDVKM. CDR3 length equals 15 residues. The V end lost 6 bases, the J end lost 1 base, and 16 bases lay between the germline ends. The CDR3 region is CASSPPVGRSYEQYF. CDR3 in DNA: TGTGCCAGCAGCCCCCCCGTCGGGAGATCCTACGAGCAGTACTTC.

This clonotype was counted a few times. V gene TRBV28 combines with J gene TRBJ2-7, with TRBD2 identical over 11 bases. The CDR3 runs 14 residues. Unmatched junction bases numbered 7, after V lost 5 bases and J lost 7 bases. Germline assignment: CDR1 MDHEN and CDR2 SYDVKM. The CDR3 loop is CASSTSGSPREQYF. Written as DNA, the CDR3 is TGTGCCAGCAGTACTAGCGGGAGCCCTAGGGAGCAGTACTTC. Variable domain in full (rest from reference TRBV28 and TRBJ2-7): DVKVTQSSRYLVKRTGEKVFLECVQDMDHENMFWYRQDPGLGLRLIYFSYDVKMKEKGDIPEGYSVSREKKERFSLILESASTNQTSMYLCASSTSGSPREQYFGPGTRLTVT.

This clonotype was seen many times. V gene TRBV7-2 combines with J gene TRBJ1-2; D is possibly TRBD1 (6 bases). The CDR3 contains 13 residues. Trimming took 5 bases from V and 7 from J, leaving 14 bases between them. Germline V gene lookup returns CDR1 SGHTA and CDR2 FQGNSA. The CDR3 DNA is TGTGCCAGCAGCCCCGGGACAAGAGGTGGCTACACCTTC. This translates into CASSPGTRGGYTF. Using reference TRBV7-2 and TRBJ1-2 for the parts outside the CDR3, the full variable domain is GAGVSQSPSNKVTEKGKDVELRCDPISGHTALYWYRQSLGQGLEFLIYFQGNSAPDKSGLPSDRFSAERTGGSVSTLTIQRTQQEDSAVYLCASSPGTRGGYTFGSGTRLTVV.

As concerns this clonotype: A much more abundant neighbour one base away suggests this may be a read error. The CDR3 reads CASRDVCGELFF. Written as DNA, the CDR3 is TGTGCCAGCAGGGATGTATGCGGGGAGCTGTTTTTT. J is TRBJ2-2 and V is TRBV6-5; D ambiguous. The V end lost 6 bases, the J end lost 7 bases, and 9 bases lay between the germline ends. The CDR3 is 12 amino acids. CDR1 MNHEY and CDR2 SVGAGI come from the germline V gene.

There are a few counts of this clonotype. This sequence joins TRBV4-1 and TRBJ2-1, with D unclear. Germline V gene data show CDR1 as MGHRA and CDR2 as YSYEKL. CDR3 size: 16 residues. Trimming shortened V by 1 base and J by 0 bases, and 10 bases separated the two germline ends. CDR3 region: CASSQVVTSSYNEQFF. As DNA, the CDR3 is TGCGCCAGCAGCCAAGTCGTCACGAGCTCCTACAATGAGCAGTTCTTC.

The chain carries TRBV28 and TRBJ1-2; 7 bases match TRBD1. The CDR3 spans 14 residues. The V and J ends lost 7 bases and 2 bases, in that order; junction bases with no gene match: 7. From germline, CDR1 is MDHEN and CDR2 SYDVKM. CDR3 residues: CASKRQGGNYGYTF. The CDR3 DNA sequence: TGTGCCAGCAAGCGGCAGGGGGGAAACTATGGCTACACCTTC.

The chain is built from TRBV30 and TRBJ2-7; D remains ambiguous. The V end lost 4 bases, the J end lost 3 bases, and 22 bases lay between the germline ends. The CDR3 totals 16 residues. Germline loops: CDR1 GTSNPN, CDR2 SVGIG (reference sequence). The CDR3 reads CAWIRPGGIVGYEQYF. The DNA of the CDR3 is TGTGCCTGGATACGCCCCGGCGGAATCGTTGGCTACGAGCAGTACTTC.

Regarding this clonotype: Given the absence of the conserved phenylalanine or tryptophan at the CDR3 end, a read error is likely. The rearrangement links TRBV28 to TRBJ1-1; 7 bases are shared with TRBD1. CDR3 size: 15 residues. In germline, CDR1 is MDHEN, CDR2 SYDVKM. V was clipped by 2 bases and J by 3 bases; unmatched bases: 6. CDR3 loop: CASSLNRGPDTEAFV. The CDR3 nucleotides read TGTGCCAGCAGTTTAAACAGGGGCCCTGACACTGAAGCTTTCGTT.

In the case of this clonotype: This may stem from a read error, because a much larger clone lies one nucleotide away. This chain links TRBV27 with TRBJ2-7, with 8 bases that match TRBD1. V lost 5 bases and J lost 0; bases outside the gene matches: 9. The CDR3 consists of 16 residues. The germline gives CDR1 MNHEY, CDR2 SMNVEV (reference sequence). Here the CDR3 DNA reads TGTGCCAGCAGTGGGCACAGGGGGGTAAGCTCCTACGAGCAGTACTTC. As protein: CASSGHRGVSSYEQYF.

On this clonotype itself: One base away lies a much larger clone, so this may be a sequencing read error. The CDR3 sequence is CSGGQLAGSNEQFF. The CDR3 nucleotides read TGCAGTGGAGGGCAGCTAGCGGGGTCGAATGAGCAGTTCTTC. The chain is built from TRBV20-1 and TRBJ2-1; 9 positions match TRBD2. Germline V gene data show CDR1 as DFQATT and CDR2 as SNEGSKA (reference sequence). The CDR3 loop spans 14 amino acids. The junction had 11 bases not matched to a gene; V was cut back by 7 bases and J by 7 bases.

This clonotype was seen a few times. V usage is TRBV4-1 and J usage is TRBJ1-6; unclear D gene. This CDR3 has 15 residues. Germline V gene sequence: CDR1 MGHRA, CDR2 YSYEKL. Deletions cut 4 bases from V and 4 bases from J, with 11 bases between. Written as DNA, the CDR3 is TGCGCCAGCAGCCGCCTGGACCGATATAATTCACCCCTCCACTTT. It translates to CASSRLDRYNSPLHF.

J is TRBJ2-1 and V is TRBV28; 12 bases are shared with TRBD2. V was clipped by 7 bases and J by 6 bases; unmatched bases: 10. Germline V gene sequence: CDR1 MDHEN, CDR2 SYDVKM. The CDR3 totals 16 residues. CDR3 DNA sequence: TGTGCCAGCAACTCACAGCTAGCGGGAGGGCCCAATGAGCAGTTCTTC. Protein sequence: CASNSQLAGGPNEQFF.

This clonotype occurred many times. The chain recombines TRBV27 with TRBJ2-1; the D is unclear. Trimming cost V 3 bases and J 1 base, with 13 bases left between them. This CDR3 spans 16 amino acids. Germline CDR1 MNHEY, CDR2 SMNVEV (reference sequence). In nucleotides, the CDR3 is TGTGCCAGCAGTTTTCTTTCCCTATGGTCCTACAATGAGCAGTTCTTC. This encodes CASSFLSLWSYNEQFF.

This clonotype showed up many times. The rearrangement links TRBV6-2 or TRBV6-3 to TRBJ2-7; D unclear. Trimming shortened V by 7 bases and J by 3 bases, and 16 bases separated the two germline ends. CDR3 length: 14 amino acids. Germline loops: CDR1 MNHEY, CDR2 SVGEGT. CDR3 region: CASTLNSWGYEQYF. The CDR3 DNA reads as TGTGCCAGCACCCTCAATAGTTGGGGCTACGAGCAGTACTTC.

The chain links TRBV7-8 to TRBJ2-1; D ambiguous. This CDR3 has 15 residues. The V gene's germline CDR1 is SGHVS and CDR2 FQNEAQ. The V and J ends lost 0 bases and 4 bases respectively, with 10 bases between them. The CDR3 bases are TGTGCCAGCAGCTTAGCCTTGCGAGAATACAATGAGCAGTTCTTC. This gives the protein CASSLALREYNEQFF. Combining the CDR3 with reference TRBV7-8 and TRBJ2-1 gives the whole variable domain GAGVSQSPRYKVAKRGQDVALRCDPISGHVSLFWYQQALGQGPEFLTYFQNEAQLDKSGLPSDRFFAERPEGSVSTLKIQRTQQEDSAVYLCASSLALREYNEQFFGPGTRLTVL.